The subject of this entry is one T cell receptor beta chain. In its sample, this clonotype was seen many times. The antigen it binds to is not known. Base qualities are missing; no much larger clone stands one base away. The library came from RT-PCR. Sequencer: Illumina HiSeq 2500. Starting from the raw public reads, TCRdb applied fastp trimming at Q25, assembled clones with MiXCR and retained in-frame beta chains. Records with the same CDR3 protein are collapsed into one entry carrying the most frequent genes and DNA. This sample is represented by about 570,000 distinct CDR3 sequences; approximately 10% of them were singletons. The ten largest clones capture about 10% of the sample. The source of the sample is a study of response to subunit inactivated influenza vaccine (dated by TCRdb to the late 2010s). A note on the overall study: Deep quantitative profiling of the T cell receptor repertoire was used in the study to follow responses to a trivalent subunit inactivated influenza vaccine.

What the research found in general, with its limitations: According to the authors, only a limited number of new T cells may be recruited by each seasonal influenza vaccination.

The germline ends are 10 bases apart after V is trimmed by 8 bases and J by 2 bases. CDR1 and CDR2 are drawn from the germline V gene (reference sequence): LNHNV, YYDKDF. The CDR3 has 13 amino acids, counting the end cysteine and phenylalanine. CDR3 DNA only is kept here, 39 bases in frame from base 1. The sample in question was PBMCs from blood, obtained on the day of vaccination. The sequence was obtained from a man in his fifties or sixties who received an inactivated influenza vaccine. Donor details come from another sample of the same person, matched by shared clones. This chain joins TRBV15 to TRBJ2-1; the D gene is possibly TRBD1, with 6 bases matching. The CDR3 region reads CATGTKAYNEQFF. The DNA is TGTGCCACCGGGACAAAGGCCTACAATGAGCAGTTCTTC.